This T cell receptor beta chain appears in the sequencing data of a study of neurological immune-mediated disorders (dated by TCRdb to between 2019 and 2020). Regarding the complete study: Among the approximately 35 multiple sclerosis patients, relapsing-remitting MS accounted for some 30 and secondary progressive MS accounted for 3. The study compared peripheral blood TCR-beta repertoires of HTLV-I-associated myelopathy (HAM/TSP) patients, multiple sclerosis patients and healthy controls using UMI-based sequencing. The 90 to 120 TCR-beta libraries covered PBMC samples along with longitudinal samples, technical triplicates, and paired sorted CD4+ and CD8+ T-cell subsets. Longitudinal HAM/TSP and healthy donors were sampled at 3 time-points each (about 3-40 month intervals). Of the 60 to 70 subjects in the cohort, about 14 were HAM/TSP patients, some 35 were multiple sclerosis patients, and roughly 20 were healthy controls. The full study reports these points: No identical CDR3 amino acid sequences were shared among expanded clones across subjects, suggesting private TCR-beta repertoires in all groups. Repertoires from 18 of 34 MS patients were grouped by phylogenetic analysis into a cluster of related CDR3 sequences, suggesting a possible repertoire-level signature. The MS cluster showed no association with clinical or MRI features, and the authors stated that larger cohorts are needed. TCR clonal expansion was highest in HAM/TSP patients and lowest in MS patients, with MS patients falling below even healthy controls.

cDNA was synthesized by template-switch 5'RACE using a primer carrying a 10-nucleotide random unique molecular identifier by which each TCR transcript was tagged. Every sequencing run covered 15-18 subjects and yielded more than 170 million TCR-beta sequences. Total RNA was extracted with the RNeasy kit. The KAPA Real-time Library Amplification kit was used to amplify TCR-beta VDJ regions with primers targeting the TCR constant region and the 5'RACE anchor. Sample indexes and Illumina adaptors were added in a first PCR, and a second PCR then increased library yield. After Ampure bead purification, the TCR product of roughly 650 bp was size-selected on a 2% E-gel SizeSelection system. Library quality was checked on a Bioanalyzer, concentration was measured with Qubit, and libraries were quantified with the Kapa Library Quantification kit before pooling. An Illumina HiSeq 2500 sequenced the libraries paired-end 2 x 150 bp. To increase sequence diversity, roughly 23-30% phiX was spiked into each library pool. Regarding the original processing steps: The UMI-based MiGEC pipeline processed quality-filtered reads and removed over 85% of raw TCR sequences during error correction. VDJ genes were aligned to IMGT germline references, and clonotypes were defined by unique CDR3 amino acid sequence plus V-J genes. Clonal expansion, Shannon diversity and CDR3 relatedness were evaluated with VDJtools (CalcPairwiseDistances, ClusterSamples), while phylogenetic trees were built in CLCbio workbench. A clone was classed as expanded if it had 8 or more unique UMIs, a cutoff based on coefficient-of-variation modelling across technical triplicates. TCRdb reran the public reads through fastp at Q25 and MiXCR, keeping productive beta chains. All rows with the same CDR3 protein become a single entry with the most common DNA and genes. The V and J calls shown here were made by TCRdb, not taken from the authors' results. Within this sample are some 87,000 distinct CDR3 sequences, with 5% to 6% of them counted one time only. 7.9% of the sample is in the top ten clones.

This clonotype was detected only a few times. Its binding antigen is unknown. The record has no base qualities; no much larger clone is one base away. The time point label, read with the paper, signifies: longitudinal time-point 2. Unsorted PBMC libraries were generated from 2 million PBMCs stored in RNAlater at -80 °C until RNA extraction. The multiple sclerosis patients were enrolled in a US clinical protocol that used magnetic resonance imaging to evaluate disease progression. Peripheral blood was subjected to Ficoll-Hypaque density gradient centrifugation to isolate PBMCs, which were then cryopreserved in liquid nitrogen. Counted from cysteine to phenylalanine, this CDR3 has 12 amino acids. Only the CDR3 region is kept as DNA, spanning 36 bases read in frame from base 1. As encoded in the germline V gene, CDR1 is SQVTM while CDR2 is ANQGSEA. V is reduced by 3 bases and J by 9 bases, leaving a spacing of 12 bases between them.

The sequence derives from a woman aged 60-75 years with multiple sclerosis. The sample consisted of PBMCs. The chain links TRBV29-1 with TRBJ2-1; no D gene call is confident. The nucleotide sequence is TGCAGCGTTGAGCTTCCCCCCGTTGAGCAGTTCTTC. The translation is CSVELPPVEQFF.